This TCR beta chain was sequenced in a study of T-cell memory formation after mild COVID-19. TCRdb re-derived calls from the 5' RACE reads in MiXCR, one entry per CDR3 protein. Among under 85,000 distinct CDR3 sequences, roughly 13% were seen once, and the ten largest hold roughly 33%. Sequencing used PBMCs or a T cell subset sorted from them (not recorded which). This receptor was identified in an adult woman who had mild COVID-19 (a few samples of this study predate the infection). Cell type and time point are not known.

For the CDR3, the DNA is TGTGCCAGTAAGAAGGGGACAGGGGTCAGCGAGCAGTTCTTC. Translated: CASKKGTGVSEQFF. This chain connects TRBV19 to TRBJ2-1; 10 positions match TRBD1. The germline gives CDR1 LNHDA, CDR2 SQIVND (reference sequence). The CDR3 covers 14 residues. V gave up 7 bases and J gave up 10 bases; unmatched junction bases: 10.